The rows below give T cell receptor beta chains drawn from one sample of a study of T cells in Graves' hyperthyroidism and ophthalmopathy. In TCRdb, the multiplex PCR reads were re-called with MiXCR into one record per CDR3 protein. The data show about 200,000 distinct CDR3 sequences, around 17% seen once. The sample consisted of blood. These receptors originate from a woman between 50 and 59 years old with Graves' hyperthyroidism. Each CDR3 is given with its conserved first and last residue. Each record gives: CDR3 DNA, CDR3 protein, J gene, V gene, D gene, clone size. A D gene is named only where the DNA matches it firmly. A row's size may be missing; if present it is once, few, many or a size class.

CDR3nt: TGTGCCAGCAGTTTCCCCAGGACAACTCAAAACTATGGCTACACCTTC
CDR3aa: CASSFPRTTQNYGYTF
j_gene: TRBJ1-2
v_gene: TRBV28
d_gene: .
abundance: many

CDR3nt: TGTGCCAGCATGGAGGAGACCCAGTACTTC
CDR3aa: CASMEETQYF
j_gene: TRBJ2-5
v_gene: TRBV7-9
d_gene: .
abundance: .

CDR3nt: TGCGCCAGCAGTGAGTCGGGTAGCGGGAGCCAAGAGACCCAGTACTTC
CDR3aa: CASSESGSGSQETQYF
j_gene: TRBJ2-5
v_gene: TRBV10-1
d_gene: TRBD2
abundance: many

CDR3nt: TGCGCCAGCAGCCCGGGGGGGACTAGCGGACAAGAGACCCAGTACTTC
CDR3aa: CASSPGGTSGQETQYF
j_gene: TRBJ2-5
v_gene: TRBV5-1
d_gene: TRBD2
abundance: .

CDR3nt: TGTGCCAGCAGCTTAAGGAGTCCAGATACGCAGTATTTT
CDR3aa: CASSLRSPDTQYF
j_gene: TRBJ2-3
v_gene: TRBV11-2
d_gene: .
abundance: many

CDR3nt: TGTGCCAGCGCAACATCCGAGGCGTTTTCCACAGATACGCAGTATTTT
CDR3aa: CASATSEAFSTDTQYF
j_gene: TRBJ2-3
v_gene: TRBV6-1
d_gene: .
abundance: .

CDR3nt: TGTGCCAGCAGTTACTCGACAGGGAAACATGACTACACCTTC
CDR3aa: CASSYSTGKHDYTF
j_gene: TRBJ1-2
v_gene: TRBV6-5
d_gene: TRBD1
abundance: many

CDR3nt: TGTGCCACCAGCCGTATGGCCAACTACGAGCAGTACTTC
CDR3aa: CATSRMANYEQYF
j_gene: TRBJ2-7
v_gene: TRBV15
d_gene: .
abundance: .

CDR3nt: TGTGCCAGCAGTAGGACTAGCGGGGGCGTAGGGGGAGAGACCCAGTACTTC
CDR3aa: CASSRTSGGVGGETQYF
j_gene: TRBJ2-5
v_gene: TRBV27
d_gene: TRBD2
abundance: many

CDR3nt: TGTGCCAGCAGCTTGTTTCTTTGGGGGCGGGAGGCAGGGGATACGCAGTATTTT
CDR3aa: CASSLFLWGREAGDTQYF
j_gene: TRBJ2-3
v_gene: TRBV5-6
d_gene: TRBD2
abundance: many

CDR3nt: TGTGCCAGCAGTGGAGAGGAGGGGCCAGCCTACGAGCAGTACTTC
CDR3aa: CASSGEEGPAYEQYF
j_gene: TRBJ2-7
v_gene: TRBV6-1
d_gene: .
abundance: many

CDR3nt: TGCAGTGCTAGAGAGCCGACCTCCTACAATGAGCAGTTCTTC
CDR3aa: CSAREPTSYNEQFF
j_gene: TRBJ2-1
v_gene: TRBV20-1
d_gene: .
abundance: few

CDR3nt: TGTGCCAGTAGTATGTCAGATACGCAGTATTTT
CDR3aa: CASSMSDTQYF
j_gene: TRBJ2-3
v_gene: TRBV19
d_gene: .
abundance: .

CDR3nt: TGTGCCAGCAGCTGGACTAGCGGGAGGGCCTACGAGCAGTACTTC
CDR3aa: CASSWTSGRAYEQYF
j_gene: TRBJ2-7
v_gene: TRBV6-1
d_gene: TRBD2
abundance: few

CDR3nt: TGTGCCAGCAACGCGAACAGGCGGGAGACCCAGTACTTC
CDR3aa: CASNANRRETQYF
j_gene: TRBJ2-5
v_gene: TRBV2
d_gene: .
abundance: .

CDR3nt: TGTGCCAGCAGTAAGAGACGGACTAGCGGGAGGGCCGACCAAGAGACCCAGTACTTC
CDR3aa: CASSKRRTSGRADQETQYF
j_gene: TRBJ2-5
v_gene: TRBV28
d_gene: TRBD2
abundance: .

CDR3nt: TGCAGTGCTAGAGATAGGGCTAGACACAATGAGCAGTTCTTC
CDR3aa: CSARDRARHNEQFF
j_gene: TRBJ2-1
v_gene: TRBV20-1
d_gene: .
abundance: .

CDR3nt: TGCAGTGCTCGCCAAAGCGGGATAGGCGAGCAGTACTTC
CDR3aa: CSARQSGIGEQYF
j_gene: TRBJ2-7
v_gene: TRBV20-1
d_gene: TRBD2
abundance: few

CDR3nt: TGTGCCAGCAGCCACCCGGGACGCCAAGGGGAGCAGTACTTC
CDR3aa: CASSHPGRQGEQYF
j_gene: TRBJ2-7
v_gene: TRBV3-1
d_gene: .
abundance: many

CDR3nt: TGTGCCAGCCGCCCTCCCTCCTACAATGAGCAGTTCTTC
CDR3aa: CASRPPSYNEQFF
j_gene: TRBJ2-1
v_gene: TRBV19
d_gene: .
abundance: .

CDR3nt: TGTGCCAGCAGTTTATGGCCGGGACAGGGAACGAACACTGAAGCTTTCTTT
CDR3aa: CASSLWPGQGTNTEAFF
j_gene: TRBJ1-1
v_gene: TRBV27
d_gene: TRBD1
abundance: many

CDR3nt: TGTGCCAGCAGCCAACCGGACAGGGAGGGGAATGAGCAGTTCTTC
CDR3aa: CASSQPDREGNEQFF
j_gene: TRBJ2-1
v_gene: TRBV4-2
d_gene: .
abundance: .

CDR3nt: TGTGCCAGCTCATCGCGACAGGAGGATACGCAGTATTTT
CDR3aa: CASSSRQEDTQYF
j_gene: TRBJ2-3
v_gene: TRBV18
d_gene: .
abundance: many

CDR3nt: TGTGCCAGCAGTCAAGTAGCGGTAAAAGAAACCCAGTACTTC
CDR3aa: CASSQVAVKETQYF
j_gene: TRBJ2-5
v_gene: TRBV28
d_gene: .
abundance: many

CDR3nt: TGTGCCAGCACCCCCCGTTCGGGCGGAAACTATGGCTACACCTTC
CDR3aa: CASTPRSGGNYGYTF
j_gene: TRBJ1-2
v_gene: TRBV7-8
d_gene: .
abundance: .

CDR3nt: TGTGCCAGTAGCGAAGGACAGACACTTATCTACGGCTACACCTTC
CDR3aa: CASSEGQTLIYGYTF
j_gene: TRBJ1-2
v_gene: TRBV19
d_gene: .
abundance: few

CDR3nt: TGTGCCAGCAGCCCAAAAGGGGGGGACCCTGGCGGGTACAATGAGCAGTTCTTC
CDR3aa: CASSPKGGDPGGYNEQFF
j_gene: TRBJ2-1
v_gene: TRBV3-1
d_gene: .
abundance: .

CDR3nt: TGCGCCAGCAGTGAGTCGAATGTGCCCCGGGAGAAGCAGTTCTTC
CDR3aa: CASSESNVPREKQFF
j_gene: TRBJ2-1
v_gene: TRBV10-1
d_gene: .
abundance: many

CDR3nt: TGTGCCAGCAGCCAACGACTGACAGGGTGGTTTTCTGAAGCTTTCTTT
CDR3aa: CASSQRLTGWFSEAFF
j_gene: TRBJ1-1
v_gene: TRBV28
d_gene: TRBD1
abundance: few

CDR3nt: TGTGCCAGCAGAGACGGACTAGCCTATGTCTACGATGAGCAGTTCTTC
CDR3aa: CASRDGLAYVYDEQFF
j_gene: TRBJ2-1
v_gene: TRBV5-4
d_gene: TRBD2
abundance: few

CDR3nt: TGTGCCAGCAGTAGCGAACAAGAGACCCAGTACTTC
CDR3aa: CASSSEQETQYF
j_gene: TRBJ2-5
v_gene: TRBV7-9
d_gene: .
abundance: many

CDR3nt: TGTGCCAGCAGTGAAAGAGGGGTGAACACTGAAGCTTTCTTT
CDR3aa: CASSERGVNTEAFF
j_gene: TRBJ1-1
v_gene: TRBV12-3/TRBV12-4
d_gene: .
abundance: .

CDR3nt: TGTGCCAGCAGCGTAGAGGGACTAGCTTACCACGAGCAGTACTTC
CDR3aa: CASSVEGLAYHEQYF
j_gene: TRBJ2-7
v_gene: TRBV9
d_gene: TRBD2
abundance: .

CDR3nt: TGTGCCTGGAGTAGTATTAGCGGGACGGTAAATGAGCAGTTCTTC
CDR3aa: CAWSSISGTVNEQFF
j_gene: TRBJ2-1
v_gene: TRBV30
d_gene: TRBD2
abundance: many

CDR3nt: TGTGCCAGCAGTTTGTTCAGGGAAGGGAGCAATCAGCCCCAGCATTTT
CDR3aa: CASSLFREGSNQPQHF
j_gene: TRBJ1-5
v_gene: TRBV6-2/TRBV6-3
d_gene: .
abundance: many

CDR3nt: TGTGCCACCAGCAGAGGTGGTGATGGCGGCACCGGGGAGCTGTTTTTT
CDR3aa: CATSRGGDGGTGELFF
j_gene: TRBJ2-2
v_gene: TRBV15
d_gene: .
abundance: few

CDR3nt: TGTGCCAGCAGCCAAGAGGGGTGGGCTGAAGCTTTCTTT
CDR3aa: CASSQEGWAEAFF
j_gene: TRBJ1-1
v_gene: TRBV14
d_gene: .
abundance: .

CDR3nt: TGCGCCAGCAGCTCCAGCGGGGATACCTACAATGAGCAGTTCTTC
CDR3aa: CASSSSGDTYNEQFF
j_gene: TRBJ2-1
v_gene: TRBV11-1
d_gene: TRBD2
abundance: once

CDR3nt: TGTGCCAGCAGTAGACAGGGAGTCACTGAAGCTTTCTTT
CDR3aa: CASSRQGVTEAFF
j_gene: TRBJ1-1
v_gene: TRBV2
d_gene: TRBD1
abundance: many

CDR3nt: TGCGCCAGCAGACGAACCGGGACAGGGAAAGAGACCCAGTACTTC
CDR3aa: CASRRTGTGKETQYF
j_gene: TRBJ2-5
v_gene: TRBV10-1
d_gene: TRBD1
abundance: many

CDR3nt: TGCAGTGCTAGAGATCGGGGGAACACTGAAGCTTTCTTT
CDR3aa: CSARDRGNTEAFF
j_gene: TRBJ1-1
v_gene: TRBV20-1
d_gene: .
abundance: many

CDR3nt: TGTGCCTGGAGCGCAGACAGCCCCCGGGAGCTGTTTTTT
CDR3aa: CAWSADSPRELFF
j_gene: TRBJ2-2
v_gene: TRBV30
d_gene: .
abundance: many

CDR3nt: TGTGCCAGCAGTTACAGGGACTTCTACTACACTGAAGCTTTCTTT
CDR3aa: CASSYRDFYYTEAFF
j_gene: TRBJ1-1
v_gene: TRBV12-3/TRBV12-4
d_gene: .
abundance: .

CDR3nt: TGCAGCGTTGAAGATCTCGCCGGGGAGCTGTTTTTT
CDR3aa: CSVEDLAGELFF
j_gene: TRBJ2-2
v_gene: TRBV29-1
d_gene: .
abundance: .

CDR3nt: TGTGCCAGCAGCGCGGGACACACTATCCAAGAGACCCAGTACTTC
CDR3aa: CASSAGHTIQETQYF
j_gene: TRBJ2-5
v_gene: TRBV7-8
d_gene: .
abundance: many

CDR3nt: TGTGCCAGCAGTTTTGAAGGGAGGACTAGCGGGATTCACTACGAGCAGTACTTC
CDR3aa: CASSFEGRTSGIHYEQYF
j_gene: TRBJ2-7
v_gene: TRBV27
d_gene: TRBD2
abundance: many

CDR3nt: TGTGCCAGCAGCTCTAGGCTGAACACTGAAGCTTTCTTT
CDR3aa: CASSSRLNTEAFF
j_gene: TRBJ1-1
v_gene: TRBV7-3
d_gene: .
abundance: many

CDR3nt: TGTGCCAGCAGCCCAGGGGGGGGAGACTACAATGAGCAGTTCTTC
CDR3aa: CASSPGGGDYNEQFF
j_gene: TRBJ2-1
v_gene: TRBV6-2/TRBV6-3
d_gene: .
abundance: .

CDR3nt: TGTGCCAGCGACAGGGGCACAGATACGCAGTATTTT
CDR3aa: CASDRGTDTQYF
j_gene: TRBJ2-3
v_gene: TRBV2
d_gene: TRBD1
abundance: many

CDR3nt: TGTGCCAGCAGTGAACTAGCGGGAGGGCCGAATGAGCAGTTCTTC
CDR3aa: CASSELAGGPNEQFF
j_gene: TRBJ2-1
v_gene: TRBV6-1
d_gene: TRBD2
abundance: many

CDR3nt: TGTGCCATCAGTGAGAGAAGCTATGGCTACACCTTC
CDR3aa: CAISERSYGYTF
j_gene: TRBJ1-2
v_gene: TRBV10-3
d_gene: .
abundance: once

CDR3nt: TGCAGTGCTTACAGGAGGGACACTGAAGCTTTCTTT
CDR3aa: CSAYRRDTEAFF
j_gene: TRBJ1-1
v_gene: TRBV20-1
d_gene: .
abundance: .

CDR3nt: TGTGCCAGCAGGATGGACAGGGGGTACGAGCAGTACTTC
CDR3aa: CASRMDRGYEQYF
j_gene: TRBJ2-7
v_gene: TRBV12-3/TRBV12-4
d_gene: TRBD1
abundance: many

CDR3nt: TGTGCCAGCAGCCTCGGACTAGGGGGGAATGAGCAGTTCTTC
CDR3aa: CASSLGLGGNEQFF
j_gene: TRBJ2-1
v_gene: TRBV11-3
d_gene: .
abundance: many

CDR3nt: TGTGCCGCGTCCCGGGACAGGGAAACTAATGAAAAACTGTTTTTT
CDR3aa: CAASRDRETNEKLFF
j_gene: TRBJ1-4
v_gene: TRBV10-3
d_gene: TRBD1
abundance: .